The 27 T cell receptor beta chains given below trace back to one sample, sequenced in a study of cytomegalovirus exposure and HLA in healthy donors. TCRdb keeps only in-frame clones here, not all; method: immunoSEQ multiplex PCR. The table lists 200,000 to 250,000 clones, over 80% of them singletons. The specimen was PBMCs. Every receptor here comes from a woman aged 18-29 years in good health and CMV-seronegative.

This clone was seen just once. The V call is TRBV13, the J call TRBJ2-5; D perhaps matches TRBD2 (5 bases). Germline assignment: CDR1 PRHDT and CDR2 FYEKMQ (reference sequence). Trimming took off 7 bases at V and 5 bases at J, with 11 bases between the two ends. CDR3 length: 12 residues. For the CDR3, the DNA is TGTGCCAGCACCAACGGACTGGAGACCCAGTACTTC. Its protein product is CASTNGLETQYF.

CDR3 in amino acids: CASSRSGVTTGELFF. The CDR3 nucleotides are TGTGCCAGCAGTCGGAGCGGGGTAACCACCGGGGAGCTGTTTTTT. The J gene is TRBJ2-2, the V gene TRBV6-1, with 7 bases fitting TRBD2. V shed 5 bases and J 4 bases; nucleotides not matched to a gene: 7. There are 15 residues in the CDR3. Germline CDR1 and CDR2: MNHNS and SASEGT.

This CDR3 is CASSFEGGYGYTF. DNA for the CDR3: TGCGCCAGCAGCTTCGAGGGCGGCTATGGCTACACCTTC. The V and J genes are TRBV5-1 and TRBJ1-2, with no clear D. The CDR3 runs 13 residues. The germline gives CDR1 SGHRS, CDR2 YFSETQ. Trimming stripped 2 bases from V and 4 bases from J, with 9 bases between.

The V call is TRBV11-2, the J call TRBJ2-1, with a possible D match to TRBD2 (5 bases). CDR1 is SGHAT and CDR2 is FQNNGV in the germline V gene. V lost 8 bases to trimming and J lost 0 bases, with 14 bases between them. This CDR3 region has 15 residues. DNA of the CDR3: TGTGCCAGCTCCCGGCTAGAGGGCTCCTACAATGAGCAGTTCTTC. Translation: CASSRLEGSYNEQFF. The full variable domain, its missing parts supplied by reference TRBV11-2 and TRBJ2-1, is EAGVAQSPRYKIIEKRQSVAFWCNPISGHATLYWYQQILGQGPKLLIQFQNNGVVDDSQLPKDRFSAERLKGVDSTLKIQPAKLEDSAVYLCASSRLEGSYNEQFFGPGTRLTVL.

CDR3 region: CASSSQDRAINQPQHF. The CDR3 DNA reads TGTGCCAGCAGTTCCCAGGACAGGGCCATAAATCAGCCCCAGCATTTT. This chain uses TRBV13 with TRBJ1-5; TRBD1 agrees at 8 bases. This CDR3 is 16 amino acids long. The trim removed 6 bases at V and 4 bases at J, leaving 11 bases unmatched. Germline V gives CDR1 PRHDT, CDR2 FYEKMQ (reference sequence).

CDR3 sequence (DNA): TGTGCCAGTAGTATCCCAGGGTACCAAGAGACCCAGTACTTC. This codes for CASSIPGYQETQYF. V and J are TRBV19 and TRBJ2-5, with a possible D match to TRBD1 (5 bases). Germline CDR1 and CDR2: LNHDA and SQIVND (reference sequence). The CDR3 runs to 14 residues. Trimming cost V 3 bases and J 0 bases, with 8 bases left between them.

The chain links TRBV4-1 to TRBJ2-2, with TRBD2 identical over 9 bases. Trimming took 6 bases from V and 7 from J; bases not matched to a gene: 12. The CDR3 loop spans 16 amino acids. Germline assignment: CDR1 MGHRA and CDR2 YSYEKL. In nucleotides, the CDR3 is TGCGCCAGCAGGGACCTCGGACTAGCGATCGGCGGGGAGCTGTTTTTT. Residues: CASRDLGLAIGGELFF.

This sequence joins TRBV15 and TRBJ2-2, with a tentative D call TRBD1 (6 bases). The CDR3 sequence is 14 residues long. Germline V CDR1 and CDR2: LNHNV, YYDKDF (reference sequence). Trimming removed 0 bases from V and 7 bases from J, with 9 bases in between. CDR3 DNA: TGTGCCACCAGCAGAGACCCGACAGGCGGGGAGCTGTTTTTT. Translation: CATSRDPTGGELFF.

This clone turned up a few times. V gene TRBV18 combines with J gene TRBJ1-6; no definite D call. The germline V gene encodes CDR1 KGHSH and CDR2 LQKENI. The CDR3 length is 14 residues. Trimming stripped 3 bases from V and 9 bases from J, with 12 bases between. CDR3 DNA: TGTGCCAGCTCACCGGCCCCCTGGGGTTCACCCCTCCACTTT. Residues: CASSPAPWGSPLHF.

The chain employs TRBV6-5 and TRBJ2-7; D may match TRBD1 or TRBD2 (5 bases each). Trimming removed 4 bases from V and 6 bases from J, with 13 bases in between. CDR1 is MNHEY and CDR2 is SVGAGI in the germline V gene. The CDR3 consists of 13 residues. In DNA form, the CDR3 reads TGTGCCAGCAGTTTGGCCGGGACCAGCGAGCAGTACTTC. It encodes CASSLAGTSEQYF.

This clone appeared many times. The chain combines TRBV9 with TRBJ2-1, with a weak D call TRBD1 (6 bases). Looked up from germline, CDR1 is SGDLS and CDR2 is YYNGEE. The CDR3 contains 12 residues. V was trimmed by 3 bases and J by 6 bases, leaving 7 bases between them. The CDR3 sequence is CASSGTVNEQFF. The DNA for the CDR3 is TGTGCCAGCAGCGGGACAGTCAATGAGCAGTTCTTC.

The chain has TRBV6-5 and TRBJ1-5; D gene uncertain. The CDR3 loop spans 13 amino acids. Germline assignment: CDR1 MNHEY and CDR2 SVGAGI. Trimming pared 6 bases from V and 4 bases from J, leaving 10 bases between. The CDR3 protein is CASRSTLNQPQHF. In DNA form, the CDR3 reads TGTGCCAGCAGATCGACCTTAAATCAGCCCCAGCATTTT.

The V gene is TRBV18, the J gene TRBJ1-6, with TRBD1 identical over 7 bases. The germline V gene has CDR1 KGHSH and CDR2 LQKENI. There are 16 residues in the CDR3. J was trimmed by 8 bases and V by 2 bases; bases with no gene match: 9. The CDR3 coding sequence is TGTGCCAGCTCACCAGCGGCACAGGGGATGGATTCACCCCTCCACTTT. It is translated as CASSPAAQGMDSPLHF.

The chain employs TRBV5-4 and TRBJ2-5, with 13 nucleotides matching TRBD2. The junction had 5 bases not matched to a gene; V was cut back by 4 bases and J by 2 bases. The CDR3 length is 16 residues. Germline V gives CDR1 SGHNT, CDR2 YYREEE (reference sequence). The CDR3 bases are TGTGCCAGCAGCGGGGGACTAGCGGGACCACAAGAGACCCAGTACTTC. Amino acid sequence: CASSGGLAGPQETQYF. Complete variable domain (other parts from reference TRBV5-4 and TRBJ2-5): ETGVTQSPTHLIKTRGQQVTLRCSSQSGHNTVSWYQQALGQGPQFIFQYYREEENGRGNFPPRFSGLQFPNYSSELNVNALELDDSALYLCASSGGLAGPQETQYFGPGTRLLVL.

V is TRBV5-1 and J is TRBJ1-2, with 8 bases identical to TRBD1. The CDR3 is 13 residues long. Germline-derived CDR1 and CDR2 are SGHRS and YFSETQ. V trimming: 4 bases; J trimming: 6 bases; junction bases outside the gene matches: 5. This CDR3 reads CASSPRGHDGYTF. The CDR3 DNA is TGCGCCAGCAGCCCCAGGGGGCACGATGGCTACACCTTC.

This clone showed up just a few times. The V and J genes are TRBV6-5 and TRBJ1-2, with 12 bases fitting TRBD1. CDR3 length: 15 amino acids. CDR1 MNHEY and CDR2 SVGAGI come from the germline V gene. V was clipped by 6 bases and J by 4 bases; unmatched bases: 6. The CDR3 region is CASRAGQGARYGYTF. CDR3 in DNA: TGTGCCAGCAGAGCGGGACAGGGGGCACGCTATGGCTACACCTTC.

The chain recombines TRBV19 with TRBJ1-2; the D gene is possibly TRBD1 (6 bases). V was pared by 5 bases and J by 4 bases, with 11 bases between. This CDR3 comprises 13 residues. The V gene's germline CDR1 is LNHDA and CDR2 SQIVND (reference sequence). The CDR3 protein is CASSPGQGYGYTF. In DNA form, the CDR3 reads TGTGCCAGTAGTCCGGGACAAGGCTATGGCTACACCTTC.

The J gene is TRBJ1-2, the V gene TRBV6-5; a weak D match, TRBD1 (6 bases). Trimming shortened V by 5 bases and J by 3 bases, and 7 bases separated the two germline ends. Germline CDR1 reads MNHEY; CDR2 reads SVGAGI. The CDR3 extends over 12 amino acids. CDR3 sequence (DNA): TGTGCCAGCAGTAGGGGGGACTATGGCTACACCTTC. Translation gives CASSRGDYGYTF.

V gene TRBV20-1 combines with J gene TRBJ1-1; tentative D call: TRBD1 (6 bases). Trimming cost V 6 bases and J 6 bases, with 11 bases left between them. CDR3 size: 11 residues. CDR1 DFQATT and CDR2 SNEGSKA come from the germline V gene (reference sequence). In nucleotides, the CDR3 is TGCAGTGCGGCTGGGGGGCCTGAAGCTTTCTTT. This encodes CSAAGGPEAFF.

CDR3: CAISEKAGGARGDTQYF. As DNA, the CDR3 is TGTGCCATCAGTGAGAAAGCGGGAGGGGCAAGGGGAGATACGCAGTATTTT. The J gene is TRBJ2-3, the V gene TRBV10-3; 10 positions agree with TRBD2. This CDR3 contains 17 residues. The V and J ends lost 2 bases and 5 bases, in that order; junction bases with no gene match: 10. In germline, CDR1 is ENHRY, CDR2 SYGVKD.

This chain joins TRBV30 and TRBJ1-5, with D tentatively TRBD1 (5 bases). This CDR3 contains 13 residues. Per the germline V gene, CDR1 is GTSNPN and CDR2 is SVGIG (reference sequence). V lost 4 bases, J lost 5 bases, and 12 bases lay in between. This CDR3 reads CAWTRGRDQPQHF. The CDR3 nucleotides are TGTGCCTGGACTCGGGGGAGGGATCAGCCCCAGCATTTT.

The V and J genes are TRBV5-1 and TRBJ1-2, with 11 bases identical to TRBD1. The CDR3 spans 15 residues. Germline loops: CDR1 SGHRS, CDR2 YFSETQ. With V trimmed by 4 bases and J by 6 bases, 8 bases remained unmatched. The CDR3 sequence is CASSGWDRGSHGYTF. CDR3 sequence (DNA): TGCGCCAGCAGCGGTTGGGACAGGGGGTCGCATGGCTACACCTTC.

The chain recombines TRBV5-1 with TRBJ2-5; 7 bases are shared with TRBD2. This CDR3 is built from 15 residues. CDR1 and CDR2 from the germline V gene are SGHRS and YFSETQ. The ends lost 4 bases at V and 1 base at J; junction bases unmatched: 7. The CDR3 loop reads CASSPSLAVQETQYF. The DNA for the CDR3 is TGCGCCAGCAGCCCGTCGCTAGCGGTCCAAGAGACCCAGTACTTC.

The chain links TRBV7-8 to TRBJ2-3, with TRBD2 matching over 11 bases. The CDR3 sequence is 16 residues long. CDR1 is SGHVS, CDR2 FQNEAQ, per germline. Trimming removed 4 bases from V and 4 bases from J; junction bases left unmatched: 7. This CDR3 reads CASSYTSGSVADTQYF. CDR3 bases: TGTGCCAGCAGCTATACTAGCGGGAGCGTCGCAGATACGCAGTATTTT. Filled out from reference TRBV7-8 and TRBJ2-3, the complete variable domain reads GAGVSQSPRYKVAKRGQDVALRCDPISGHVSLFWYQQALGQGPEFLTYFQNEAQLDKSGLPSDRFFAERPEGSVSTLKIQRTQQEDSAVYLCASSYTSGSVADTQYFGPGTRLTVL.

The gene calls are TRBV5-1 and TRBJ2-6; D possibly corresponds to TRBD2 (5 bases). V was shortened by 4 bases and J by 2 bases, with 10 bases between the two germline ends. The CDR3 is 15 residues long. Per the germline V gene, CDR1 is SGHRS and CDR2 is YFSETQ. The CDR3 loop reads CASSRDGAGANVLTF. The CDR3 bases are TGCGCCAGCAGCCGAGACGGGGCTGGGGCCAACGTCCTGACTTTC.

The rearrangement links TRBV29-1 to TRBJ1-3; D might be TRBD1 (6 bases). This CDR3 has 15 amino acids. Trimming stripped 6 bases from V and 0 bases from J, with 15 bases between. Germline CDR1 and CDR2: SQVTM and ANQGSEA. The chain's CDR3 is CSVVDDRNSGNTIYF. For the CDR3, the DNA is TGCAGCGTGGTGGACGACAGGAACTCTGGAAACACCATATATTTT.

This clone has a single count. The rearrangement joins TRBV18 to TRBJ1-1; D uncertain. This CDR3 region has 15 residues. Germline CDR1 is KGHSH and CDR2 is LQKENI. Deletions cut 1 base from V and 2 bases from J, with 11 bases between. The CDR3 region is CASSPLGMGNTEAFF. The CDR3 region has the DNA TGTGCCAGCTCACCACTAGGTATGGGAAACACTGAAGCTTTCTTT.